Listed here are 5 T cell receptor beta chains from one sample, sequenced in a study of metastatic and nonmetastatic thyroid tumors. Prior to thyroid surgery, none of the patients had received any treatment. Using MiXCR, TCRdb reanalyzed the PCR reads. The sample includes tens of thousands of clones, about 16% of them seen just once. Material: blood. These receptors were collected from a male donor with papillary thyroid cancer or a benign thyroid nodule (not recorded which). Some clones in this sample may be carry-over from other donors' samples.

The sample holds many counts of this clone. The rearrangement uses TRBV5-1 and TRBJ1-5; 9 bases agree with TRBD1. Germline CDR1 and CDR2: SGHRS and YFSETQ. This CDR3 region has 14 residues. V lost 4 bases and J lost 6; bases outside the gene matches: 5. The CDR3 reads CASSPGQGIQPQHF. The CDR3 DNA reads as TGCGCCAGCAGCCCCGGACAGGGGATTCAGCCCCAGCATTTT.

This clone came up many times. The genes are TRBV5-6 and TRBJ1-2, with 8 bases aligning to TRBD1. V was pared by 4 bases and J by 6 bases, with 8 bases of the junction left unmatched. Germline V CDR1 and CDR2: SGHDT, YYEEEE. The CDR3 runs to 14 residues. The CDR3: CASSLTGEINGYTF. For the CDR3, the DNA is TGTGCCAGCAGCCTGACAGGGGAAATAAATGGCTACACCTTC.

The chain employs TRBV4-2 and TRBJ2-5; D is perhaps TRBD2 (5 bases). V was cut by 0 bases and J by 2 bases, with 13 bases left in between. Germline lookup yields CDR1 LGHNA and CDR2 YNFKEQ. The CDR3 length is 16 residues. The CDR3 region has the DNA TGTGCCAGCAGCCAAGATTTAGGCAGGACTCAAGAGACCCAGTACTTC. It is translated as CASSQDLGRTQETQYF.

The table lists this clone with many counts. The V call is TRBV6-2 or TRBV6-3, the J call TRBJ1-1; unclear D gene. The V gene's germline CDR1 is MNHEY and CDR2 SVGEGT. This CDR3 region has 12 residues. Deletions cut 8 bases from V and 4 bases from J, with 11 bases between. CDR3 sequence: CASGSVGTEAFF. The CDR3 DNA sequence: TGTGCCAGCGGTTCGGTAGGCACTGAAGCTTTCTTT.

The chain carries TRBV28 and TRBJ2-1, with TRBD2 matching 8 bases. The germline V gene has CDR1 MDHEN and CDR2 SYDVKM. V dropped 4 bases and J dropped 2; count of bases not matched to a gene: 16. The CDR3 has 19 residues. The CDR3 DNA reads as TGTGCCAGCAGTTCGATACAATTAGCGGGAAAGATTACCTACAATGAGCAGTTCTTC. As protein: CASSSIQLAGKITYNEQFF. Full variable domain (rest looked up from reference TRBV28 and TRBJ2-1): DVKVTQSSRYLVKRTGEKVFLECVQDMDHENMFWYRQDPGLGLRLIYFSYDVKMKEKGDIPEGYSVSREKKERFSLILESASTNQTSMYLCASSSIQLAGKITYNEQFFGPGTRLTVL.